The TCR beta chain described here comes from a study of cytomegalovirus exposure and HLA in healthy donors. Study background: Around 87 million unique TCRs, all from HLA-typed donors, were included in an early release of the data. Overall study findings and caveats: Cytomegalovirus-associated status was assigned to 150 or so TCR beta chains. Versus the approximately 670-donor mean, an Asian-associated ancestry cluster reportedly showed fewer N-insertions in a later analysis. A classifier reportedly called cytomegalovirus status with high sensitivity and specificity.

About this clone: The antigen is unknown.

Per germline, CDR1 SGHTA and CDR2 FQGNSA. V was clipped by 1 base and J by 11 bases, with 9 bases between them. This CDR3 comprises 12 residues. PCR involved 60 Vbeta and 13 Jbeta primers. Measured with immunoSEQ multiplex PCR; TCRdb has only the in-frame clones, and not every one. The sample gives about 150,000 clones, roughly 77% of which show up once; 3.5% to 5% is in the top ten. Sequencing input: PBMCs. The V gene is TRBV7-2, the J gene TRBJ2-4; D uncertain. The receptor was derived from a male donor in good health and CMV-seronegative. The CDR3 loop reads CASSLGPVVQYF. CDR3 DNA sequence: TGTGCCAGCAGCTTAGGTCCGGTCGTTCAGTACTTC. The full variable domain, rest sourced from reference TRBV7-2 and TRBJ2-4, is GAGVSQSPSNKVTEKGKDVELRCDPISGHTALYWYRQSLGQGLEFLIYFQGNSAPDKSGLPSDRFSAERTGGSVSTLTIQRTQQEDSAVYLCASSLGPVVQYFGAGTRLSVL.